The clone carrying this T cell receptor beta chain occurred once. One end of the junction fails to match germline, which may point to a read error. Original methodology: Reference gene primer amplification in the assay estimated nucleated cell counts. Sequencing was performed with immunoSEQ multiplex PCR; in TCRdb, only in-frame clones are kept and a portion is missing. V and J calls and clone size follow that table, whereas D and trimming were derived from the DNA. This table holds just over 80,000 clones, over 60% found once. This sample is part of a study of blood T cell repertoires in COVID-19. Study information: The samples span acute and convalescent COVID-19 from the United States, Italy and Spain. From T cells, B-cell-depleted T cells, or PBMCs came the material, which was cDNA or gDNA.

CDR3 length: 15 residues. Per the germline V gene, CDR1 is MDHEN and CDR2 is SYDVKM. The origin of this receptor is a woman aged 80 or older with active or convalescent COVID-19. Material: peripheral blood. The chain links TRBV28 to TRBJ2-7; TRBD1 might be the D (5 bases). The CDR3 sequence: CASSLPTGISDEQYF. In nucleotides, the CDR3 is TGTGCCAGCAGTTTACCAACAGGTATCTCCGACGAGCAGTACTTC.